The 29 T cell receptor beta chains below all came from one sample that was sequenced in a study of T cells in localized non-small cell lung cancer. Clones were sequenced by immunoSEQ multiplex PCR, and TCRdb holds only the in-frame ones, with some missing. The sample lists about 25,000 clones; about 91% were seen once. The specimen was peripheral blood mononuclear cells, collected before any cancer treatment. Source of these receptors: a woman aged 40-75 years with stage III lung adenocarcinoma.

The V call is TRBV15, the J call TRBJ1-5, with unresolved D. The CDR3 has 12 residues. CDR1 and CDR2 from the germline V gene are LNHNV and YYDKDF (reference sequence). The ends were cut back, 4 bases at V and 4 bases at J, with 5 bases in the middle. The CDR3 spells CATSNDNQPQHF. CDR3 in DNA: TGTGCCACCAGCAATGATAATCAGCCCCAGCATTTT.

The chain couples TRBV11-1 to TRBJ2-7, with D possibly matching TRBD1 (7 bases). From germline, CDR1 is SGHAT and CDR2 FQDESV (reference sequence). Trimming cost V 3 bases and J 2 bases, with 14 bases left between them. This CDR3 is 15 amino acids long. CDR3 DNA sequence: TGTGCCAGCAGCTTTAGGGCAGGGGGGCCCTACGAGCAGTACTTC. Translated: CASSFRAGGPYEQYF.

The CDR3 DNA sequence: TGTGCCACCAGCAGGGAAAGGTTCACCGGGGAGCTGTTTTTT. This translates into CATSRERFTGELFF. The chain combines TRBV15 with TRBJ2-2, with D unclear. The V gene lost 3 bases and the J gene lost 4 bases, with 9 bases spanning the gap. This CDR3 contains 14 residues. From germline, CDR1 is LNHNV and CDR2 YYDKDF (reference sequence).

This chain connects TRBV19 to TRBJ2-6; 7 bases line up with TRBD1. This CDR3 is 16 amino acids long. The V and J ends lost 4 bases and 4 bases, in that order; junction bases with no gene match: 7. The germline V gene has CDR1 LNHDA and CDR2 SQIVND (reference sequence). CDR3 in amino acids: CASSRAGGSGANVLTF. For the CDR3, the DNA is TGTGCCAGTAGTAGGGCAGGGGGTTCAGGGGCCAACGTCCTGACTTTC.

This clone was counted between two and nine times. This chain joins TRBV5-5 and TRBJ1-2, with D unclear. The CDR3 has 13 residues. The germline V gene encodes CDR1 SGHKS and CDR2 YYEKEE (reference sequence). The V gene lost 1 base and the J gene lost 6 bases, with 10 bases spanning the gap. The CDR3: CASSLFRADGYTF. Written as DNA, the CDR3 is TGTGCCAGCAGCTTGTTTAGGGCCGATGGCTACACCTTC.

In this sample, this clone turned up a few times. The genes are TRBV19 and TRBJ2-7; the match to TRBD1 covers 10 bases. The CDR3 totals 15 residues. In germline, CDR1 is LNHDA, CDR2 SQIVND (reference sequence). The trim removed 7 bases at V and 2 bases at J, leaving 8 bases unmatched. In DNA form, the CDR3 reads TGTGCCAGTAACCCCGGGACAGGGGCCCCCTACGAGCAGTACTTC. It codes for CASNPGTGAPYEQYF.

The rearrangement joins TRBV18 to TRBJ1-1, with D uncertain. V gave up 3 bases and J gave up 1 base, with 3 bases separating them. Looked up from germline, CDR1 is KGHSH and CDR2 is LQKENI. The CDR3 loop spans 12 amino acids. For the CDR3, the DNA is TGTGCCAGCTCACCGAGGAACACTGAAGCTTTCTTT. Amino acid sequence: CASSPRNTEAFF.

This clone was observed a single time. The rearrangement uses TRBV23-1 and TRBJ1-2; D not resolved. TRBV23-1 counts as an open reading frame of uncertain function. The CDR3 runs 14 residues. Trimming stripped 0 bases from V and 6 bases from J, with 11 bases between. The CDR3, as DNA: TGCGCCAGCAGTCAATCGCGGCACCGCCATGGCTACACCTTC. It yields the protein CASSQSRHRHGYTF.

The genes are TRBV6-1 and TRBJ1-5; the D gene is possibly TRBD1 (6 bases). V shed 1 base and J shed 4 bases, with 11 bases lying between them. This CDR3 is built from 15 residues. Germline V gives CDR1 MNHNS, CDR2 SASEGT. Written as DNA, the CDR3 is TGTGCCAGCAGTGAAGGACAGGTGGGGAATCAGCCCCAGCATTTT. It is translated as CASSEGQVGNQPQHF.

V usage is TRBV9 and J usage is TRBJ1-2; a weak D match, TRBD1 (5 bases). CDR3 length equals 14 residues. Germline assignment: CDR1 SGDLS and CDR2 YYNGEE. Trimming pared 3 bases from V and 4 bases from J, leaving 13 bases between. CDR3 in DNA: TGTGCCAGCAGCGGTAGGGGAGGAGGCTATGGCTACACCTTC. It is translated as CASSGRGGGYGYTF.

J is TRBJ1-2 and V is TRBV18, with 8 bases aligning to TRBD1. The CDR3 is made up of 15 amino acids. J lost 3 bases, V lost 3 bases, and 6 bases had no gene match. Germline CDR1 reads KGHSH; CDR2 reads LQKENI. CDR3 sequence: CASSPTGELDYGYTF. The CDR3 DNA reads TGTGCCAGCTCACCGACAGGGGAGTTAGACTATGGCTACACCTTC. Filled out from reference TRBV18 and TRBJ1-2, the complete variable domain reads NAGVMQNPRHLVRRRGQEARLRCSPMKGHSHVYWYRQLPEEGLKFMVYLQKENIIDESGMPKERFSAEFPKEGPSILRIQQVVRGDSAAYFCASSPTGELDYGYTFGSGTRLTVV.

V and J are TRBV6-1 and TRBJ1-2, with D possibly TRBD1 on 6 matching bases. V gave up 3 bases and J gave up 8 bases, with 16 bases separating them. The CDR3 is 14 amino acids. Germline CDR1 is MNHNS and CDR2 is SASEGT. The CDR3 bases are TGTGCCAGCAGTGATGGGGGGCCGGGGAGGGGCTACACCTTC. Its protein product is CASSDGGPGRGYTF.

Written as DNA, the CDR3 is TGTGCCTGGAGTCGTCCCCAACCCCTAGCGTACACCGGGGAGCTGTTTTTT. Translating it yields CAWSRPQPLAYTGELFF. This chain joins TRBV30 and TRBJ2-2, with D perhaps TRBD2 (6 bases). The CDR3 loop spans 17 amino acids. Per germline, CDR1 GTSNPN and CDR2 SVGIG (reference sequence). Trimming shortened V by 2 bases and J by 3 bases, and 19 bases separated the two germline ends.

The chain carries TRBV19 and TRBJ1-1, with TRBD1 matching 7 bases. CDR1 is LNHDA and CDR2 is SQIVND in the germline V gene (reference sequence). V trimming: 4 bases; J trimming: 3 bases; junction bases outside the gene matches: 11. CDR3 length equals 16 residues. This chain's CDR3 is CASSTVKGARDTEAFF. The CDR3 DNA reads as TGTGCCAGTAGTACAGTTAAGGGGGCGCGCGACACTGAAGCTTTCTTT.

This chain connects TRBV5-6 to TRBJ2-6, with 7 bases lining up with TRBD2. The CDR3 covers 16 residues. Looked up from germline, CDR1 is SGHDT and CDR2 is YYEEEE. Trimming at V came to 4 bases and at J to 1 base, leaving 5 bases not matched to a gene. CDR3 residues: CASSVWRGSGANVLTF. DNA for the CDR3: TGTGCCAGCAGCGTATGGCGGGGGTCTGGGGCCAACGTCCTGACTTTC.

This clone was detected only once. This chain joins TRBV29-1 and TRBJ1-4; D is uncertain. CDR1 and CDR2 from the germline V gene are SQVTM and ANQGSEA. The CDR3 sequence is 14 residues long. The germline V and J ends were trimmed by 4 bases and 3 bases, with 12 bases remaining between them. This CDR3 is CSVGSSWANEKLFF. CDR3 bases: TGCAGCGTTGGGAGCTCTTGGGCTAATGAAAAACTGTTTTTT.

This chain uses TRBV5-1 with TRBJ2-1; D may be TRBD2 (6 bases). The germline V gene encodes CDR1 SGHRS and CDR2 YFSETQ. The germline V and J ends were trimmed by 3 bases and 8 bases, with 15 bases remaining between them. The CDR3 totals 14 residues. The CDR3 here is CASSSTSFSDEQFF. The CDR3 DNA reads as TGCGCCAGCAGCTCCACTAGCTTCTCCGATGAGCAGTTCTTC.

The gene calls are TRBV19 and TRBJ1-4; D ambiguous. CDR3 length: 17 residues. The germline gives CDR1 LNHDA, CDR2 SQIVND (reference sequence). V lost 1 base, J lost 0 bases, and 12 bases lay in between. CDR3 amino acids: CASSIGWSPATNEKLFF. CDR3 bases: TGTGCCAGTAGTATAGGTTGGTCGCCCGCAACTAATGAAAAACTGTTTTTT.

This CDR3 is CASRTMGPYGYTF. DNA of the CDR3: TGTGCCAGCAGAACAATGGGGCCTTATGGCTACACCTTC. This chain connects TRBV6-5 to TRBJ1-2; D possibly corresponds to TRBD1 (5 bases). Trimming removed 6 bases at V and 5 bases at J, with 13 bases between. This CDR3 has 13 residues. Germline-derived CDR1 and CDR2 are MNHEY and SVGAGI.

The chain combines TRBV10-3 with TRBJ2-1; 9 nucleotides agree with TRBD2. Germline CDR1 reads ENHRY; CDR2 reads SYGVKD. V lost 8 bases, J lost 7 bases, and 12 bases stayed unmatched. CDR3 size: 15 residues. In DNA form, the CDR3 reads TGTGCCATCGGTTTGCGGGAGGGCCAGGGGAATGAGCAGTTCTTC. Translation: CAIGLREGQGNEQFF.

This clone is labeled large (0.1 to 1%). The chain couples TRBV7-9 to TRBJ2-3; 9 bases agree with TRBD2. The CDR3 consists of 16 residues. Germline V gene data show CDR1 as SEHNR and CDR2 as FQNEAQ (reference sequence). The V segment lost 1 base and the J segment 5 bases; nucleotides outside the gene matches: 7. In DNA form, the CDR3 reads TGTGCCAGCAGCTTAGGATTAGCGGGAGTTATAGATACGCAGTATTTT. Translation gives CASSLGLAGVIDTQYF. The whole variable domain, remainder taken from reference TRBV7-9 and TRBJ2-3, is DTGVSQNPRHKITKRGQNVTFRCDPISEHNRLYWYRQTLGQGPEFLTYFQNEAQLEKSRLLSDRFSAERPKGSFSTLEIQRTEQGDSAMYLCASSLGLAGVIDTQYFGPGTRLTVL.

The chain recombines TRBV4-3 with TRBJ1-2, with D tentatively TRBD1 (5 bases). Trimming left V 1 base short and J 4 bases short, with 13 bases between. Germline values: CDR1 LGHNA, CDR2 YSLEER. The CDR3 length is 15 residues. CDR3 in DNA: TGCGCCAGCAGCCAAGGCGCGAGACAGTCCTATGGCTACACCTTC. Translation: CASSQGARQSYGYTF.

The V and J genes are TRBV5-4 and TRBJ1-6; D gene uncertain. The CDR3 runs to 14 residues. With 0 bases removed from V and 7 bases from J, the gap between germline ends came to 8 bases. Germline V lookup: CDR1 SGHNT, CDR2 YYREEE (reference sequence). The CDR3 DNA sequence: TGTGCCAGCAGCTTGGTAGGTCCCAATTCACCCCTCCACTTT. This sequence encodes CASSLVGPNSPLHF. The full variable domain, completed using reference TRBV5-4 and TRBJ1-6, is ETGVTQSPTHLIKTRGQQVTLRCSSQSGHNTVSWYQQALGQGPQFIFQYYREEENGRGNFPPRFSGLQFPNYSSELNVNALELDDSALYLCASSLVGPNSPLHFGNGTRLTVT.

The chain links TRBV4-1 to TRBJ2-7, with 8 bases matching TRBD1. V shed 4 bases and J 3 bases; nucleotides not matched to a gene: 8. The CDR3 spans 15 residues. Germline loops: CDR1 MGHRA, CDR2 YSYEKL. The CDR3 region is CASSPTSGQGYEQYF. CDR3 DNA sequence: TGCGCCAGCAGCCCAACTTCCGGACAGGGCTACGAGCAGTACTTC.

The chain links TRBV5-6 to TRBJ2-5; tentatively, D is TRBD1 or TRBD2 (7 bases each). The V and J ends lost 0 bases and 5 bases respectively, with 17 bases between them. In germline, CDR1 is SGHDT, CDR2 YYEEEE. This CDR3 spans 16 amino acids. As DNA, the CDR3 is TGTGCCAGCAGCTTGGTTGGGACTACAGGGGCGGAGACCCAGTACTTC. Protein product: CASSLVGTTGAETQYF.

The gene calls are TRBV5-1 and TRBJ2-1; D unclear. V was shortened by 3 bases and J by 5 bases, with 15 bases between the two germline ends. The CDR3 consists of 15 residues. From germline, CDR1 is SGHRS and CDR2 YFSETQ. The CDR3 bases are TGCGCCAGCAGCTGGGCCGCCGGCTCGAACAATGAGCAGTTCTTC. As protein: CASSWAAGSNNEQFF.

The chain's CDR3 is CASEEQTLGNEQFF. For the CDR3, the DNA is TGCGCCAGCGAAGAGCAGACCCTAGGCAATGAGCAGTTCTTC. The J gene is TRBJ2-1, the V gene TRBV5-1; D gene uncertain. The CDR3 is made up of 14 amino acids. Germline assignment: CDR1 SGHRS and CDR2 YFSETQ. Trimming left V 7 bases short and J 6 bases short, with 17 bases between.

This chain connects TRBV4-1 to TRBJ2-7, with 8 bases that match TRBD2. Germline CDR1 is MGHRA and CDR2 is YSYEKL. CDR3 length: 17 residues. Losses at the gene ends were 0 bases for V and 3 bases for J; bases not matched to a gene: 10. In nucleotides, the CDR3 is TGCGCCAGCAGCCAAGAGAATTTGAGCGGGGGATTCTACGAGCAGTACTTC. This encodes CASSQENLSGGFYEQYF.

The chain is built from TRBV18 and TRBJ2-3; the match to TRBD2 covers 15 bases. After removal of 6 bases from V and 0 bases from J, the junction contained 13 bases not matched to a gene. CDR3 length: 20 amino acids. In germline, CDR1 is KGHSH, CDR2 LQKENI. For the CDR3, the DNA is TGTGCCAGCTCGGGAGGACTAGCGGGAGGGCCAAGATCCAGCACAGATACGCAGTATTTT. Amino acids: CASSGGLAGGPRSSTDTQYF. The whole variable domain, remainder taken from reference TRBV18 and TRBJ2-3, is NAGVMQNPRHLVRRRGQEARLRCSPMKGHSHVYWYRQLPEEGLKFMVYLQKENIIDESGMPKERFSAEFPKEGPSILRIQQVVRGDSAAYFCASSGGLAGGPRSSTDTQYFGPGTRLTVL.